One and the same sample provided the 32 T cell receptor beta chains below, sequenced in a study of OX40 agonist ivuxolimab in advanced cancers. Assay: immunoSEQ multiplex PCR; the TCRdb copy retains only in-frame clones and omits some. The data show about 91,000 clones, 85% seen once. The material was CD4+ or CD8+ T cells sorted from blood, obtained in a trial of the OX40 agonist ivuxolimab. The receptors were gathered from an adult with an advanced solid tumor such as melanoma, head and neck, liver or kidney cancer.

This rearrangement joins TRBV6-1 to TRBJ1-3, with D possibly matching TRBD1 (5 bases). CDR3 length equals 14 residues. Germline V gives CDR1 MNHNS, CDR2 SASEGT. V dropped 1 base and J dropped 5 bases, with 9 bases sitting between them. The DNA of the CDR3 is TGTGCCAGCAGTGAAGTTGCAGGGAGAAACACCATATATTTT. As protein: CASSEVAGRNTIYF.

V usage is TRBV6-5 and J usage is TRBJ1-1; unclear D gene. V was pared by 0 bases and J by 3 bases, with 5 bases between. Germline V gives CDR1 MNHEY, CDR2 SVGAGI. The CDR3 runs 13 residues. The CDR3 nucleotides are TGTGCCAGCAGTTACTCGATGCACACTGAAGCTTTCTTT. It specifies CASSYSMHTEAFF.

CDR3 protein: CASSFGGASEPQHF. CDR3 nucleotide sequence: TGTGCCAGCAGCTTCGGGGGGGCTTCGGAGCCCCAGCATTTT. The gene calls are TRBV7-2 and TRBJ1-5; D may be TRBD1 (6 bases). CDR3 length: 14 amino acids. Trimming took off 3 bases at V and 8 bases at J, with 14 bases between the two ends. Germline V gene sequence: CDR1 SGHTA, CDR2 FQGNSA.

The chain recombines TRBV30 with TRBJ2-5; 9 nucleotides align to TRBD2. This CDR3 is built from 17 residues. Germline assignment: CDR1 GTSNPN and CDR2 SVGIG (reference sequence). V dropped 0 bases and J dropped 1; count of bases not matched to a gene: 9. DNA of the CDR3: TGTGCCTGGAGTGTGCGGCTAGCGGGGAGCAGCCAAGAGACCCAGTACTTC. It translates to CAWSVRLAGSSQETQYF.

V is TRBV5-4 and J is TRBJ1-2; TRBD1 is a possible D gene (6 bases). The V and J ends lost 6 bases and 8 bases respectively, with 17 bases between them. Germline V gene sequence: CDR1 SGHNT, CDR2 YYREEE (reference sequence). This CDR3 region has 13 residues. The CDR3 spells CASTNTGSWGYTF. The CDR3 DNA sequence: TGTGCCAGCACTAACACAGGGTCTTGGGGCTACACCTTC.

This sequence joins TRBV2 and TRBJ1-5; D is possibly TRBD1 (6 bases). The CDR3 is 16 amino acids. CDR1 and CDR2 from the germline V gene are SNHLY and FYNNEI. Trimming removed 3 bases from V and 3 bases from J, with 15 bases in between. The chain's CDR3 is CASSDNRVSDNQPQHF. The DNA of the CDR3 is TGTGCCAGCAGTGATAACAGGGTGAGCGACAATCAGCCCCAGCATTTT.

This clone was counted once. CDR3 protein: CASSLDRGGNPNSPLHF. The CDR3 DNA sequence: TGTGCCAGCAGCTTAGATCGGGGTGGAAATCCAAATTCACCCCTCCACTTT. The V and J genes are TRBV11-2 and TRBJ1-6; no clear D gene. Germline V gene sequence: CDR1 SGHAT, CDR2 FQNNGV. CDR3 length: 17 residues. Between the trimmed V and J ends, which lost 0 bases and 7 bases, there was a span of 16 bases.

This clone has just a few counts. V is TRBV29-1 and J is TRBJ1-1, with a tentative D call TRBD1 (6 bases). The V end was cut by 7 bases, the J end by 8 bases, with 17 bases between. This CDR3 is built from 12 residues. Germline loops: CDR1 SQVTM, CDR2 ANQGSEA. The CDR3 protein is CSARTETREAFF. The CDR3 DNA follows: TGCAGCGCTAGGACAGAGACCCGAGAAGCTTTCTTT.

The V gene is TRBV7-2, the J gene TRBJ2-2, with a weak D call TRBD2 (6 bases). The germline CDR1 and CDR2 sequences are SGHTA and FQGNSA. The V gene lost 2 bases and the J gene lost 3 bases, with 7 bases spanning the gap. CDR3 length equals 14 residues. The CDR3 DNA is TGTGCCAGCAGCTTAAGGAGGGACACCGGGGAGCTGTTTTTT. It codes for CASSLRRDTGELFF.

V is TRBV10-2 and J is TRBJ2-2, with D possibly being TRBD1 (5 bases). The CDR3 has 15 amino acids. Per the germline V gene, CDR1 is WSHSY and CDR2 is SAAADI. Trimming removed 2 bases from V and 3 bases from J, with 10 bases in between. The chain's CDR3 is CASSENVRDTGELFF. DNA of the CDR3: TGCGCCAGCAGTGAGAACGTCAGGGACACCGGGGAGCTGTTTTTT.

This chain uses TRBV2 with TRBJ2-7; D is possibly TRBD1 or TRBD2 (5 bases each). The CDR3 covers 15 residues. Germline CDR1 reads SNHLY; CDR2 reads FYNNEI. V was pared by 6 bases and J by 2 bases, with 17 bases between. The CDR3 loop is CASRPTGTSTYEQYF. The CDR3, as DNA: TGTGCCAGCAGGCCCACCGGGACGTCTACCTACGAGCAGTACTTC.

This clone has more than one count but fewer than ten. V is TRBV15 and J is TRBJ2-7; D is ambiguous. Trimming removed 0 bases from V and 0 bases from J, with 9 bases in between. CDR1 is LNHNV and CDR2 is YYDKDF in the germline V gene (reference sequence). This CDR3 contains 15 residues. CDR3 in DNA: TGTGCCACCAGCAGAGATTGGAGCAGCTCCTACGAGCAGTACTTC. This encodes CATSRDWSSSYEQYF.

The V and J genes are TRBV27 and TRBJ2-1, with unresolved D. CDR3 size: 15 residues. CDR1 and CDR2 (germline): MNHEY, SMNVEV (reference sequence). V dropped 3 bases and J dropped 0 bases, with 9 bases sitting between them. CDR3: CASSFGRSSYNEQFF. The CDR3 DNA reads TGTGCCAGCAGTTTTGGCAGAAGCTCCTACAATGAGCAGTTCTTC.

The chain carries TRBV4-3 and TRBJ2-3; D call uncertain. The CDR3 spans 14 residues. V was clipped by 4 bases and J by 3 bases, with 11 bases between them. CDR1 and CDR2 (germline): LGHNA, YSLEER. The CDR3: CASSRTGRTDTQYF. As DNA, the CDR3 is TGCGCCAGCAGCCGCACGGGTCGAACAGATACGCAGTATTTT.

This clone showed up just a few times. This rearrangement joins TRBV29-1 to TRBJ1-2; the D is unclear. Trimming took off 6 bases at V and 3 bases at J, with 8 bases between the two ends. The CDR3 loop spans 11 amino acids. CDR1 and CDR2 (germline): SQVTM, ANQGSEA. This chain's CDR3 is CSVGSDYGYTF. CDR3 in DNA: TGCAGCGTGGGCAGCGACTATGGCTACACCTTC.

This chain links TRBV5-1 with TRBJ1-1, with 7 bases identical to TRBD1. CDR3 size: 14 residues. The germline V gene has CDR1 SGHRS and CDR2 YFSETQ. With 4 bases clipped from V and 6 bases from J, the junction kept 9 bases outside the gene matches. For the CDR3, the DNA is TGCGCCAGCAGCCCTGGGCCGGGACAGCCTGAAGCTTTCTTT. Translation: CASSPGPGQPEAFF.

The chain is built from TRBV28 and TRBJ1-5; 8 bases line up with TRBD1. Germline CDR1 reads MDHEN; CDR2 reads SYDVKM. Trimming at V came to 6 bases and at J to 3 bases, leaving 7 bases not matched to a gene. This CDR3 has 15 residues. CDR3 amino acids: CASRQDRAINQPQHF. The DNA of the CDR3 is TGTGCCAGCAGGCAGGACAGGGCGATCAATCAGCCCCAGCATTTT.

V and J are TRBV5-1 and TRBJ1-1; possible D gene TRBD1, 6 bases. In germline, CDR1 is SGHRS, CDR2 YFSETQ. The V gene lost 4 bases and the J gene lost 1 base, with 8 bases spanning the gap. The CDR3 spans 13 residues. CDR3 in DNA: TGCGCCAGCAGCGTGACAGGGAACACTGAAGCTTTCTTT. Encoded protein: CASSVTGNTEAFF.

In its sample, this clone was seen a few times. This rearrangement joins TRBV10-3 to TRBJ1-2; 7 bases agree with TRBD1. The length of the CDR3 is 14 residues. Trimming removed 5 bases from V and 8 bases from J; junction bases left unmatched: 11. The germline V gene has CDR1 ENHRY and CDR2 SYGVKD. In DNA form, the CDR3 reads TGTGCCATCAGTCCCAGGGGGGGCGCTGAGGGCTACACCTTC. The encoded protein is CAISPRGGAEGYTF.

The CDR3 spells CASSPPGTERNIQYF. The CDR3 bases are TGTGCCAGCTCACCACCTGGGACGGAACGAAACATTCAGTACTTC. The rearrangement links TRBV18 to TRBJ2-4, with D perhaps matching TRBD1 or TRBD2 (5 bases each). V was shortened by 0 bases and J by 6 bases, with 12 bases between the two germline ends. Germline lookup yields CDR1 KGHSH and CDR2 LQKENI. The CDR3 sequence is 15 residues long.

The chain recombines TRBV19 with TRBJ2-1, with TRBD2 as a possible D gene (6 bases). Per germline, CDR1 LNHDA and CDR2 SQIVND (reference sequence). CDR3 length: 15 residues. V was pared by 3 bases and J by 2 bases, with 11 bases between. The CDR3 region is CASSISGSPYNEQFF. The CDR3 DNA follows: TGTGCCAGTAGTATCTCCGGGAGTCCCTACAATGAGCAGTTCTTC.

This clone was picked up a small number of times. The chain uses TRBV6-1 and TRBJ2-5; D is possibly TRBD1 (5 bases). The CDR3 totals 15 residues. Germline assignment: CDR1 MNHNS and CDR2 SASEGT. V lost 8 bases and J lost 2, with 18 bases in between. CDR3 DNA sequence: TGTGCCAGCGTCGGCTGGGCAGGACAACAAGAGACCCAGTACTTC. Translated: CASVGWAGQQETQYF.

In its sample, this clone was seen many times. The chain uses TRBV11-2 and TRBJ2-4; TRBD1 is a possible D gene (6 bases). Germline CDR1 SGHAT, CDR2 FQNNGV. The CDR3 contains 15 residues. The germline V and J ends were trimmed by 5 bases and 8 bases, with 19 bases remaining between them. CDR3 nucleotides: TGTGCCAGCAGCGAGTTCAGGGGTATGGGTTACATTCAGTACTTC. It is translated as CASSEFRGMGYIQYF. Filled out from reference TRBV11-2 and TRBJ2-4, the complete variable domain reads EAGVAQSPRYKIIEKRQSVAFWCNPISGHATLYWYQQILGQGPKLLIQFQNNGVVDDSQLPKDRFSAERLKGVDSTLKIQPAKLEDSAVYLCASSEFRGMGYIQYFGAGTRLSVL.

The chain recombines TRBV7-3 with TRBJ2-3; 7 bases match TRBD2. The CDR3 is 16 amino acids. V gave up 5 bases and J gave up 6 bases; unmatched junction bases: 14. Germline V CDR1 and CDR2: SGHTA, FQGTGA. The CDR3 reads CASSLLGRGNPDTQYF. The CDR3 coding sequence is TGTGCCAGCAGCCTATTGGGGCGGGGGAACCCCGATACGCAGTATTTT.

This clone occurred a few times. This rearrangement joins TRBV9 to TRBJ1-2; D is possibly TRBD1 (6 bases). Trimming stripped 0 bases from V and 4 bases from J, with 10 bases between. The CDR3 runs to 14 residues. The germline V gene has CDR1 SGDLS and CDR2 YYNGEE. The CDR3 DNA reads as TGTGCCAGCAGCGTAGGCCAGGGGACCTATGGCTACACCTTC. This encodes CASSVGQGTYGYTF.

The chain carries TRBV20-1 and TRBJ1-1, with a possible D match to TRBD1 (6 bases). CDR1 and CDR2 (germline): DFQATT, SNEGSKA (reference sequence). The CDR3 is 11 residues long. For the CDR3, the DNA is TGCAGAAGGGGGGACAACACTGAAGCTTTCTTT. This gives the protein CRRGDNTEAFF.

The genes are TRBV27 and TRBJ2-3; maybe TRBD1 (6 bases). V lost 2 bases and J 2 bases, leaving 11 bases between the germline ends. This CDR3 comprises 15 residues. Germline V gene sequence: CDR1 MNHEY, CDR2 SMNVEV (reference sequence). The CDR3 DNA is TGTGCCAGCAGTTTAACAGGGCTCAACACAGATACGCAGTATTTT. It encodes CASSLTGLNTDTQYF.

The chain links TRBV6-5 to TRBJ1-2; D gene ambiguous. Looked up from germline, CDR1 is MNHEY and CDR2 is SVGAGI. The CDR3 length is 13 residues. V was pared by 5 bases and J by 1 base, with 8 bases between. CDR3: CASSVTDNYGYTF. CDR3 DNA sequence: TGTGCCAGCAGTGTGACCGATAACTATGGCTACACCTTC.

The table lists this clone with a count of one. The chain links TRBV9 to TRBJ2-5; D call uncertain. Deletions cut 1 base from V and 2 bases from J, with 6 bases between. This CDR3 region has 13 residues. The germline V gene encodes CDR1 SGDLS and CDR2 YYNGEE. Here the CDR3 DNA reads TGTGCCAGCAGCGTATTGGAGCAAGAGACCCAGTACTTC. Translating gives CASSVLEQETQYF.

The V call is TRBV28, the J call TRBJ2-1; 12 bases are a match to TRBD2. CDR3 length: 11 residues. Trimming removed 6 bases from V and 14 bases from J; junction bases left unmatched: 2. Per the germline V gene, CDR1 is MDHEN and CDR2 is SYDVKM. This CDR3 is CASRTSGSEFF. In DNA, the CDR3 is TGTGCCAGCAGGACTAGCGGGAGTGAGTTCTTC.

About this clone itself: The junction departs from the called germline gene at one end, perhaps through a read error. This chain joins TRBV7-7 and TRBJ2-1; D is unclear. This CDR3 is built from 15 residues. CDR1 SSHAT and CDR2 FNYEAQ come from the germline V gene (reference sequence). The CDR3 loop is CASSLDLDSYNEQFF. In DNA, the CDR3 is TGTGCTAGCAGCTTAGACTTAGACTCCTACAATGAGCAGTTCTTC.

V and J are TRBV15 and TRBJ1-1, with D possibly matching TRBD1 (5 bases). With 0 bases removed from V and 1 base from J, the gap between germline ends came to 12 bases. CDR3 length: 16 residues. Germline V gives CDR1 LNHNV, CDR2 YYDKDF (reference sequence). The CDR3 is CATSRDTSGGNTEAFF. In DNA form, the CDR3 reads TGTGCCACCAGCAGAGATACCAGTGGGGGGAACACTGAAGCTTTCTTT.